The rows below give T cell receptor beta chains drawn from one sample of a study of blood T cells in healthy people across ages. TCRdb re-called the 5' RACE reads through MiXCR, storing one row per CDR3 protein. Of 550,000 to 600,000 distinct CDR3 sequences listed, roughly 48% are singletons. Sequenced input: blood. Receptors originate from a man aged 80 or over in good health. CDR3s include the opening cysteine and the closing phenylalanine or tryptophan. A D gene is named only where the DNA matches it firmly. The size field is filled for only some rows; it gives once, few, many or a size class.

V gene: TRBV7-9; J gene: TRBJ2-1; clone size: NA; D gene: TRBD2; CDR3 protein: CASSETSGVGYNEQFF; CDR3 DNA: TGTGCCAGCAGCGAAACTAGCGGGGTGGGCTACAATGAGCAGTTCTTC
V gene: TRBV20-1; J gene: TRBJ2-1; clone size: NA; D gene: NA; CDR3 protein: CSANRDYGPFNEQFF; CDR3 DNA: TGCAGTGCTAACCGCGACTACGGGCCCTTCAATGAGCAGTTCTTC
V gene: TRBV20-1; J gene: TRBJ1-4; clone size: NA; D gene: NA; CDR3 protein: CSASGGSEKLFF; CDR3 DNA: TGCAGTGCTAGCGGGGGGTCTGAAAAACTGTTTTTT
V gene: TRBV7-2; J gene: TRBJ1-6; clone size: NA; D gene: NA; CDR3 protein: CASSTSRADNSPLHF; CDR3 DNA: TGTGCCAGCAGCACTTCAAGGGCAGATAATTCACCCCTCCACTTT
V gene: TRBV13; J gene: TRBJ2-1; clone size: NA; D gene: TRBD2; CDR3 protein: CASSLVRTSDYNEQFF; CDR3 DNA: TGTGCCAGCAGCTTAGTCCGGACTAGTGACTACAATGAGCAGTTCTTC
V gene: TRBV28; J gene: TRBJ2-1; clone size: NA; D gene: NA; CDR3 protein: CASSYHRGGYNEQFF; CDR3 DNA: TGTGCCAGCAGCTACCACAGGGGGGGCTACAATGAGCAGTTCTTC
V gene: TRBV6-6; J gene: TRBJ1-1; clone size: many; D gene: NA; CDR3 protein: CASRPQGIGMNTEAFF; CDR3 DNA: TGTGCCAGCAGGCCGCAGGGTATAGGAATGAACACTGAAGCTTTCTTT
V gene: TRBV2; J gene: TRBJ2-3; clone size: NA; D gene: NA; CDR3 protein: CASRGGRTDTQYF; CDR3 DNA: TGTGCCAGCAGGGGGGGACGCACAGATACGCAGTATTTT
V gene: TRBV3-1; J gene: TRBJ2-1; clone size: NA; D gene: NA; CDR3 protein: CASSLTGVGSYNEQFF; CDR3 DNA: TGTGCCAGCAGCCTGACCGGTGTGGGCTCATACAATGAGCAGTTCTTC
V gene: TRBV12-3/TRBV12-4; J gene: TRBJ2-3; clone size: NA; D gene: NA; CDR3 protein: CASSPGVGRDTQYF; CDR3 DNA: TGTGCCAGCAGCCCAGGCGTAGGCCGTGATACGCAGTATTTT
V gene: TRBV7-3; J gene: TRBJ2-1; clone size: once; D gene: NA; CDR3 protein: CASSPRSDFNEQFF; CDR3 DNA: TGTGCCAGCAGCCCTCGATCCGACTTTAATGAGCAGTTCTTC
V gene: TRBV28; J gene: TRBJ2-3; clone size: NA; D gene: TRBD2; CDR3 protein: CASTTSGASTDTQYF; CDR3 DNA: TGTGCCAGCACAACTAGCGGGGCTAGCACAGATACGCAGTATTTT
V gene: TRBV28; J gene: TRBJ2-5; clone size: NA; D gene: NA; CDR3 protein: CASTRTARETQYF; CDR3 DNA: TGTGCCAGCACCCGGACTGCTAGAGAGACCCAGTACTTC
V gene: TRBV15; J gene: TRBJ2-7; clone size: NA; D gene: NA; CDR3 protein: CATSRGAEKLEQYF; CDR3 DNA: TGTGCCACCAGCAGAGGGGCCGAAAAGCTCGAGCAGTACTTC
V gene: TRBV18; J gene: TRBJ2-3; clone size: few; D gene: NA; CDR3 protein: CASSPAGDTSTDTQYF; CDR3 DNA: TGTGCCAGCTCACCAGCCGGGGATACTAGCACAGATACGCAGTATTTT
V gene: TRBV6-5; J gene: TRBJ2-3; clone size: few; D gene: NA; CDR3 protein: CASSYRRGTDTQYF; CDR3 DNA: TGTGCCAGCAGTTACCGGCGGGGCACAGATACGCAGTATTTT
V gene: TRBV6-6; J gene: TRBJ2-5; clone size: NA; D gene: NA; CDR3 protein: CASRGGNQETQYF; CDR3 DNA: TGTGCCAGCAGAGGGGGAAACCAAGAGACCCAGTACTTC